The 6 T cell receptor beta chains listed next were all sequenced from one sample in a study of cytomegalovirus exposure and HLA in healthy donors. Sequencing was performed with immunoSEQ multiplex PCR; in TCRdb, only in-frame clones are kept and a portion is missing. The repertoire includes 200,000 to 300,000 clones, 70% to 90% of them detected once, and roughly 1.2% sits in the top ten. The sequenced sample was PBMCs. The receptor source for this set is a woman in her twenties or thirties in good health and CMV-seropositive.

The CDR3 coding sequence is TGTGCCAGCATGATTGACAGGGGGAGAGTCACTGAAGCTTTCTTT. It is translated as CASMIDRGRVTEAFF. The chain recombines TRBV6-1 with TRBJ1-1, with 9 bases identical to TRBD1. The length of the CDR3 is 15 residues. Germline-derived CDR1 and CDR2 are MNHNS and SASEGT. V was pared by 7 bases and J by 4 bases, with 10 bases of the junction left unmatched.

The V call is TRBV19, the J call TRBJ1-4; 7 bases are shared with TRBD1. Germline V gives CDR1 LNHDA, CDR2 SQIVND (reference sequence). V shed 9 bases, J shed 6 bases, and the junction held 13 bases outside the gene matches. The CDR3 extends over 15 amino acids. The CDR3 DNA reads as TGTGCCAGCCGCGACAGGGAGAATTTTCATGAAAAACTGTTTTTT. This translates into CASRDRENFHEKLFF.

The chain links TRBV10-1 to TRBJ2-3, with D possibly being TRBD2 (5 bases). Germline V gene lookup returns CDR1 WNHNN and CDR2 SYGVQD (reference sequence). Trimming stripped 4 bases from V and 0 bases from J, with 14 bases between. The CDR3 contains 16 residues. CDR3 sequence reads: CASSALAKTSTDTQYF. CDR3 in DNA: TGCGCCAGCAGTGCCTTAGCGAAAACTAGCACAGATACGCAGTATTTT.

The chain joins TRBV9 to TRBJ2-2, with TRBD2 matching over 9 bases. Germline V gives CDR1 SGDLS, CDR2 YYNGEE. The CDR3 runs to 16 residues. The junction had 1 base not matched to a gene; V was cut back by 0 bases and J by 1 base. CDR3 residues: CASSVGLAVNTGELFF. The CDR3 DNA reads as TGTGCCAGCAGCGTAGGACTAGCGGTGAACACCGGGGAGCTGTTTTTT.

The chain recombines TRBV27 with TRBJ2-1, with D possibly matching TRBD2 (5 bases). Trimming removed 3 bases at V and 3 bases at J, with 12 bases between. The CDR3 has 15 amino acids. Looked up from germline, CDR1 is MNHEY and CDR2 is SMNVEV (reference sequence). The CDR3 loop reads CASSLEATLYNEQFF. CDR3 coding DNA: TGTGCCAGCAGTTTGGAGGCGACACTCTACAATGAGCAGTTCTTC.

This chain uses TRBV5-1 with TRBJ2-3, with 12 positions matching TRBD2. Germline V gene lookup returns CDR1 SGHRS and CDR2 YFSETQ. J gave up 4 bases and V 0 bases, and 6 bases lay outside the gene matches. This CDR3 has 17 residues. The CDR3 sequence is CASSLGTSGVGADTQYF. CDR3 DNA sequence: TGCGCCAGCAGCTTGGGGACTAGCGGGGTTGGGGCAGATACGCAGTATTTT.